These 10 T cell receptor beta chains were all obtained from the same sample, sequenced in a study of T cells in Graves' hyperthyroidism and ophthalmopathy (dated 2019 in TCRdb). Libraries came from multiplex PCR. The sample was run on an Illumina HiSeq 2000. TCR beta CDR3 regions were amplified from RNA transcripts. The TCR CDR3 was subjected to a first round of RT-PCR using the HTBI primer set and the Qiagen OneStep RT-PCR kit. Using fastp at Q25 and MiXCR, TCRdb reprocessed the public reads and kept productive beta chains. Identical CDR3 proteins give one entry, which carries the most common genes and DNA. This sample gives a few hundred thousand distinct CDR3 sequences in total; around 25% of them show up just once. In total, the top ten clones hold around 67% of the sample. The specimen was blood. Every receptor here comes from a man in his fifties with Graves' hyperthyroidism.

This clonotype showed up just a few times. The chain is built from TRBV7-6 and TRBJ2-1; D not resolved. The CDR3 has 14 amino acids. The germline V gene has CDR1 SGHVS and CDR2 FNYEAQ. Trimming stripped 2 bases from V and 8 bases from J, with 13 bases between. CDR3 sequence: CASSLILSRDEQFF. CDR3 coding DNA: TGTGCCAGCAGCTTAATTCTCTCACGGGATGAGCAGTTCTTC. Looking up the rest from reference TRBV7-6 and TRBJ2-1 gives the full variable domain: GAGVSQSPRYKVTKRGQDVALRCDPISGHVSLYWYRQALGQGPEFLTYFNYEAQQDKSGLPNDRFSAERPEGSISTLTIQRTEQRDSAMYRCASSLILSRDEQFFGPGTRLTVL.

This clonotype was observed at least ten times. The rearrangement joins TRBV11-2 to TRBJ2-1, with D unclear. Germline V gene lookup returns CDR1 SGHAT and CDR2 FQNNGV. CDR3 length equals 15 residues. V lost 0 bases and J 4 bases, leaving 10 bases between the germline ends. CDR3 DNA sequence: TGTGCCAGCAGCTTAGATCGGACGTTATACAATGAGCAGTTCTTC. This encodes CASSLDRTLYNEQFF.

This clonotype was detected a few times. The chain recombines TRBV5-5 with TRBJ2-7; 7 positions agree with TRBD2. Germline CDR1 is SGHKS and CDR2 is YYEKEE (reference sequence). This CDR3 region has 15 residues. J was trimmed by 6 bases and V by 0 bases; bases with no gene match: 9. CDR3 sequence: CASSLVAGVKGEQYF. The CDR3 DNA is TGTGCCAGCAGCTTGGTCGCGGGAGTCAAAGGCGAGCAGTACTTC.

This chain links TRBV20-1 with TRBJ2-1, with 12 bases matching TRBD2. V shed 1 base, J shed 12 bases, and the junction held 13 bases outside the gene matches. The germline gives CDR1 DFQATT, CDR2 SNEGSKA (reference sequence). CDR3 length: 16 amino acids. The CDR3 DNA follows: TGCAGTGCTAGAGCTGCAATACTAGCGGGGGGTGGGGGGCAGTTCTTC. It codes for CSARAAILAGGGGQFF.

This chain connects TRBV30 to TRBJ2-5; tentative D call: TRBD1 (5 bases). Trimming removed 3 bases from V and 4 bases from J, with 9 bases in between. The CDR3 extends over 12 amino acids. Germline assignment: CDR1 GTSNPN and CDR2 SVGIG (reference sequence). CDR3 in amino acids: CAWSPGLETQYF. CDR3 DNA sequence: TGTGCCTGGAGCCCAGGGTTAGAGACCCAGTACTTC.

This clonotype was observed at least ten times. The chain links TRBV11-2 to TRBJ2-7; 9 bases are shared with TRBD2. The CDR3 is 15 amino acids. V shed 7 bases, J shed 2 bases, and the junction held 9 bases outside the gene matches. Germline CDR1 and CDR2: SGHAT and FQNNGV. CDR3 nucleotide sequence: TGTGCCAGCACTGAGAGCGGGAGGCTTCCCTACGAGCAGTACTTC. It specifies CASTESGRLPYEQYF. Looking up the rest from reference TRBV11-2 and TRBJ2-7 gives the full variable domain: EAGVAQSPRYKIIEKRQSVAFWCNPISGHATLYWYQQILGQGPKLLIQFQNNGVVDDSQLPKDRFSAERLKGVDSTLKIQPAKLEDSAVYLCASTESGRLPYEQYFGPGTRLTVT.

The chain is built from TRBV11-3 and TRBJ2-7, with D perhaps matching TRBD2 (6 bases). Trimming pared 4 bases from V and 0 bases from J, leaving 16 bases between. This CDR3 contains 16 residues. Germline CDR1 and CDR2: SGHNT and YENEEA. The chain's CDR3 is CASSSPTGTGSYEQYF. In DNA, the CDR3 is TGTGCCAGCAGCTCCCCGACCGGGACTGGCTCCTACGAGCAGTACTTC.

The chain employs TRBV11-3 and TRBJ1-1; unclear D gene. V lost 3 bases and J 1 base, leaving 9 bases between the germline ends. Germline lookup yields CDR1 SGHNT and CDR2 YENEEA. This CDR3 is 14 amino acids long. CDR3 bases: TGTGCCAGCAGCTTTTCGTCAAGGAACACTGAAGCTTTCTTT. Residues: CASSFSSRNTEAFF.

The chain is built from TRBV10-3 and TRBJ1-5; D ambiguous. The CDR3 has 12 amino acids. V was clipped by 3 bases and J by 9 bases, with 9 bases between them. The germline V gene encodes CDR1 ENHRY and CDR2 SYGVKD. CDR3 in DNA: TGTGCCATCAGTGAACCACCCCGGCCCCAGCATTTT. This codes for CAISEPPRPQHF.

In this sample, this clonotype turned up many times. The genes are TRBV6-1 and TRBJ2-1; D gene ambiguous. Germline-derived CDR1 and CDR2 are MNHNS and SASEGT. The germline V and J ends were trimmed by 0 bases and 0 bases, with 9 bases remaining between them. This CDR3 has 16 residues. The CDR3: CASSEASYNSYNEQFF. DNA of the CDR3: TGTGCCAGCAGTGAAGCGAGTTACAACTCCTACAATGAGCAGTTCTTC.